The T cell receptor beta chain under discussion was sequenced for a study of CD8 T cells in Susac syndrome. Random hexamers were used to reverse transcribe about 0.45 to 1 ug of RNA. TCRdb re-called the immunoSEQ multiplex PCR reads with MiXCR, one entry per CDR3 protein. The table lists about 190,000 distinct CDR3 sequences, approximately 95% of them singletons. The V end lost 5 bases, the J end lost 4 bases, and 7 bases lay between the germline ends. The CDR3 is 11 residues long. The germline V gene has CDR1 GTSNPN and CDR2 SVGIG (reference sequence). The count of this clonotype is one. This clonotype was obtained from a human donor with Susac syndrome. Sequencing was carried out using CD4+ T cells from PBMCs. This rearrangement joins TRBV30 to TRBJ2-3; D call uncertain. This CDR3 reads CAWDFSDTQYF. The CDR3 DNA reads TGTGCCTGGGACTTCTCAGATACGCAGTATTTT.